Sequencing of this T cell receptor (beta chain) was carried out in a study of blood T cell repertoires in COVID-19. Looking at the study overall: Material from acute and convalescent COVID-19 was sourced from the United States, Italy and Spain. The analysed material was cDNA or gDNA that came from T cells, B-cell-depleted T cells, or PBMCs.

Per the original methods: Quantification of nucleated cells was approximated via reference gene primer amplification. TCRdb's table, derived via immunoSEQ multiplex PCR, lists solely in-frame clones and lacks some. V and J calls plus clone size are reproduced from that table; the DNA served to infer D and trimming. The sample lists 150,000 to 200,000 clones, approximately 88% occurring once. This CDR3 region has 18 residues. This sequence joins TRBV21-1 and TRBJ1-3; the table's D call TRBD1 went unverified against the DNA. TRBV21-1 is labeled a pseudogene. Sequencing input: peripheral blood. The sequence came from a woman in her forties or fifties with acute or convalescent COVID-19. The CDR3 here is CASSNRDREFCSGNTIYF. The DNA of the CDR3 is TGTGCCAGCAGCAACAGGGACAGGGAGTTCTGCTCTGGAAACACCATATATTTT.